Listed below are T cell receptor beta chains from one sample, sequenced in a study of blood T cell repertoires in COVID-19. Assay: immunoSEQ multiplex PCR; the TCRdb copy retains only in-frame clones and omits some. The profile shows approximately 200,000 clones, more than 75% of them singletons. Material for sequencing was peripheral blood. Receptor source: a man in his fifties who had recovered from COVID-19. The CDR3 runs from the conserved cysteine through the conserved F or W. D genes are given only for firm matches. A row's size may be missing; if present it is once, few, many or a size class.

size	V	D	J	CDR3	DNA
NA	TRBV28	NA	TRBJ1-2	CASSSSGPLNGYTF	TGTGCCAGCAGTTCCAGTGGGCCCTTAAATGGCTACACCTTC
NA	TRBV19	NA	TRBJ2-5	CASSSKLGGGETQYF	TGTGCCAGTAGTTCAAAGCTCGGCGGTGGGGAGACCCAGTACTTC
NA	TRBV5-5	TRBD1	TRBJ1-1	CASSLQARGTGRGNTEAFF	TGTGCCAGCAGCTTGCAAGCCCGGGGGACAGGAAGAGGGAACACTGAAGCTTTCTTT
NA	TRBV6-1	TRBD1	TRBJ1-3	CASSGGDRGTGNTIYF	TGTGCCAGCAGTGGGGGGGACAGGGGGACTGGAAACACCATATATTTT
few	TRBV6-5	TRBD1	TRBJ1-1	CASRDRVVSAEAFF	TGTGCCAGCAGGGACAGGGTGGTGTCGGCTGAAGCTTTCTTT
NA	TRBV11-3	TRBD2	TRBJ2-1	CASSSSGVYNEQFF	TGTGCCAGCAGCTCTAGCGGGGTATACAATGAGCAGTTCTTC
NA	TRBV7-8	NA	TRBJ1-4	CASSGAEKLFF	TGTGCCAGCAGCGGGGCCGAAAAACTGTTTTTT
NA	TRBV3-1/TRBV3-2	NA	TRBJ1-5	CASSQVVACGMARQPQHF	TGTGCCAGCAGCCAAGTTGTCGCCTGCGGGATGGCCAGGCAGCCCCAGCATTTT
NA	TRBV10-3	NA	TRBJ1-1	CAISELQGMNTEAFF	TGTGCCATCAGTGAATTGCAGGGGATGAACACTGAAGCTTTCTTT
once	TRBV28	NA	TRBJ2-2	CASSLIRGSTGELFF	TGTGCCAGCAGTTTAATTCGGGGTTCCACCGGGGAGCTGTTTTTT
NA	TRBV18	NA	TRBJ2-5	CASSQNQAQETQYF	TGTGCCAGCTCCCAAAACCAGGCCCAAGAGACCCAGTACTTC
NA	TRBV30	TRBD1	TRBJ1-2	CAWILTGSGGYTF	TGTGCCTGGATATTGACAGGGTCGGGCGGCTACACCTTC
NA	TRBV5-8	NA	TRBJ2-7	CASSDGLYEQYF	TGTGCCAGCAGCGACGGACTCTACGAGCAGTACTTC
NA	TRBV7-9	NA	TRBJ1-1	CASSPEALAFF	TGTGCCAGCAGCCCCGAGGCATTAGCTTTCTTT
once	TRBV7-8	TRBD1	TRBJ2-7	CASSPRDRWAYEQYF	TGTGCCAGCAGCCCCCGGGACAGGTGGGCCTACGAGCAGTACTTC
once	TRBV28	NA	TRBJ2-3	CASSFARASSTADTQYF	TGTGCCAGCAGTTTTGCCAGGGCAAGTAGCACTGCAGATACGCAGTATTTT
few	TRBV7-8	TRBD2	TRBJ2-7	CASSGGGLAGPYF	TGTGCCAGCAGTGGGGGAGGGCTAGCGGGACCGTACTTC
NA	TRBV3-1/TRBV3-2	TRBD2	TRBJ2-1	CASSQQAGYNEQFF	TGTGCCAGCAGCCAACAAGCGGGATACAATGAGCAGTTCTTC
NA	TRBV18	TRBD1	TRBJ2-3	CASSPGQKSTDTQYF	TGTGCCAGCTCACCGGGACAGAAAAGCACAGATACGCAGTATTTT
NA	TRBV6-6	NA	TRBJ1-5	CASRYNGNQPQHF	TGTGCCAGCAGATATAATGGCAATCAGCCCCAGCATTTT
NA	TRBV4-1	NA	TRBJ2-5	CASSQDPTNQETQYF	TGCGCCAGCAGCCAAGACCCCACTAACCAAGAGACCCAGTACTTC
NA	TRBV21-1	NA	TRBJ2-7	CASSKRWGGWPYEQYF	TGTGCCAGCAGCAAGCGGTGGGGCGGATGGCCCTACGAGCAGTACTTC
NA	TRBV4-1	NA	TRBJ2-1	CASSQGGGNRVNEQFF	TGCGCCAGCAGCCAAGGAGGTGGAAATCGGGTCAATGAGCAGTTCTTC
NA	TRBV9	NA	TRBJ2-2	CASSVRDWGGTGELFF	TGTGCCAGCAGCGTCAGGGATTGGGGAGGCACCGGGGAGCTGTTTTTT
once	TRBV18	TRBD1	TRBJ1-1	CASSFVGTENTEAFF	TGTGCCAGCTCATTCGTCGGGACAGAGAACACTGAAGCTTTCTTT
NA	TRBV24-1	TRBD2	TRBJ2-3	CATSAAGGSTDTQYF	TGTGCCACCAGTGCAGCGGGAGGGAGCACAGATACGCAGTATTTT
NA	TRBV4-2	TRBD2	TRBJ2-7	CASSQESPSGREQYF	TGTGCCAGCAGCCAAGAGTCTCCTAGCGGCAGGGAGCAGTACTTC
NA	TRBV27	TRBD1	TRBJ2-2	CASSHRTGVNTGELFF	TGTGCCAGCAGTCACCGGACAGGGGTGAACACCGGGGAGCTGTTTTTT
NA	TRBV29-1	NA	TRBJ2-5	CSATYRETQYF	TGCAGCGCAACCTATAGAGAGACCCAGTACTTC
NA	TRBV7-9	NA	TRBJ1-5	CASSAGTAQPQHF	TGTGCCAGCAGCGCGGGGACGGCACAGCCCCAGCATTTT
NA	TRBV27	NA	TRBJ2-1	CASSIGNEQFF	TGTGCCAGCAGTATCGGGAATGAGCAGTTCTTC
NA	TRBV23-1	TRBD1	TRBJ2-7	CASSPGTARSMPDSYEQYF	TGCGCCAGCAGTCCAGGGACAGCTCGCTCTATGCCTGACTCTTACGAGCAGTACTTC
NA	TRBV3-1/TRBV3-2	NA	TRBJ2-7	CASSLTSLGGEQYF	TGTGCCAGCAGCCTAACAAGCCTTGGGGGGGAGCAGTACTTC
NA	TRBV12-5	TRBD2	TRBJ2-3	CASGLEGTRTDTQYF	TGTGCTAGTGGTTTGGAGGGGACTAGAACAGATACGCAGTATTTT
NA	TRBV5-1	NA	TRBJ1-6	CASSPPGNNSPLHF	TGCGCCAGCAGCCCCCCCGGGAATAATTCACCCCTCCACTTT